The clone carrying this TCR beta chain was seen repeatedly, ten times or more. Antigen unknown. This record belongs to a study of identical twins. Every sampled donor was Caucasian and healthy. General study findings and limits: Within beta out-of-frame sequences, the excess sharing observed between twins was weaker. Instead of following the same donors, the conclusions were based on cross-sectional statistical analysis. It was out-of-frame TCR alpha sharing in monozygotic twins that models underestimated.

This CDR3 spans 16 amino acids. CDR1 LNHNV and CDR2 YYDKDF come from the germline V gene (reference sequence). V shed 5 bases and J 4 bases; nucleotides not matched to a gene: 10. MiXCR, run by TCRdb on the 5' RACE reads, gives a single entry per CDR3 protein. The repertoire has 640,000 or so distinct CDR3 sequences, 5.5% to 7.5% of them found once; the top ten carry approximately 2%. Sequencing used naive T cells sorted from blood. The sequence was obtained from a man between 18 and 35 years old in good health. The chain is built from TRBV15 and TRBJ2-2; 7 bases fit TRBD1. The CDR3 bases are TGTGCCACCAGCGGAGGAGGACAGGTGGTCACCGGGGAGCTGTTTTTT. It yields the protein CATSGGGQVVTGELFF.